These 16 T cell receptor beta chains share one sample of origin, sequenced in a study of quantifying T cell responses using KT2 cells. The wider study: RNA was reverse transcribed with TCR alpha and beta constant-region primers.

A single-stranded UMI oligo with SP2 sequence was ligated to cDNA 3' ends. The first PCR ran roughly 4 cycles with an equimolar RC1.1 and RC1.2 beta primer mix. TCRdb used MiXCR to reprocess the UMI-ligation and nested PCR reads, holding one entry per CDR3 protein. Among fewer than 50,000 distinct CDR3 sequences listed, 15% to 20% were seen once. The source material was PBMCs spiked with cells of the T cell clone KT2. The receptors were gathered from a human donor.

The chain combines TRBV14 with TRBJ2-7; 12 bases line up with TRBD2. The CDR3 has 21 residues. The germline gives CDR1 SGHDN, CDR2 FVKESK. Trimming at V came to 0 bases and at J to 0 bases, leaving 15 bases not matched to a gene. CDR3 sequence reads: CASSQDRGRLAGVPFSYEQYF. The CDR3 DNA sequence: TGTGCCAGCAGCCAAGATAGGGGGAGACTAGCGGGAGTCCCTTTCTCCTACGAGCAGTACTTC.

This clonotype has ten or more counts. The chain couples TRBV18 to TRBJ1-3, with 9 bases that match TRBD1. V shed 3 bases and J 0 bases; nucleotides not matched to a gene: 6. The CDR3 is 17 amino acids. Per germline, CDR1 KGHSH and CDR2 LQKENI. In nucleotides, the CDR3 is TGTGCCAGCTCACCGGGACAGGGACAATTCTCTGGAAACACCATATATTTT. As protein: CASSPGQGQFSGNTIYF.

This rearrangement joins TRBV6-2 or TRBV6-3 to TRBJ2-7, with 9 bases fitting TRBD2. CDR1 and CDR2 (germline): MNHEY, SVGEGT. V lost 2 bases, J lost 2 bases, and 1 base stayed unmatched. CDR3 length: 14 amino acids. Here the CDR3 DNA reads TGTGCCAGCAGTTACGCGGGAGGGGCCTACGAGCAGTACTTC. Translated: CASSYAGGAYEQYF.

This clonotype was detected ten times or more. This chain joins TRBV5-1 and TRBJ1-4; D unresolved. Per the germline V gene, CDR1 is SGHRS and CDR2 is YFSETQ. The CDR3 has 15 residues. Trimming took 0 bases from V and 2 from J, leaving 8 bases between them. CDR3 in DNA: TGCGCCAGCAGCTTGGAAGTCGGTACTAATGAAAAACTGTTTTTT. Translating it yields CASSLEVGTNEKLFF. Variable domain in full (rest from reference TRBV5-1 and TRBJ1-4): KAGVTQTPRYLIKTRGQQVTLSCSPISGHRSVSWYQQTPGQGLQFLFEYFSETQRNKGNFPGRFSGRQFSNSRSEMNVSTLELGDSALYLCASSLEVGTNEKLFFGSGTQLSVL.

The chain carries TRBV5-1 and TRBJ1-1; the D gene is possibly TRBD1 (6 bases). CDR1 SGHRS and CDR2 YFSETQ come from the germline V gene. This CDR3 is 13 amino acids long. The V gene lost 8 bases and the J gene lost 2 bases, with 13 bases spanning the gap. As DNA, the CDR3 is TGCGCCAGTACCCGGGACACCAACACTGAAGCTTTCTTT. Protein product: CASTRDTNTEAFF.

The chain carries TRBV30 and TRBJ1-4; TRBD1 matches 8 bases. Germline V gene sequence: CDR1 GTSNPN, CDR2 SVGIG (reference sequence). The CDR3 is made up of 17 amino acids. Trimming removed 5 bases from V and 7 bases from J; junction bases left unmatched: 18. The CDR3, as DNA: TGTGCCTGGGGGGTGAGGACAGGGAAGCCCTTTGGTGAAAAACTGTTTTTT. It codes for CAWGVRTGKPFGEKLFF. The variable domain in full, completed from reference TRBV30 and TRBJ1-4, reads SQTIHQWPATLVQPVGSPLSLECTVEGTSNPNLYWYRQAAGRGLQLLFYSVGIGQISSEVPQNLSASRPQDRQFILSSKKLLLSDSGFYLCAWGVRTGKPFGEKLFFGSGTQLSVL.

The V call is TRBV6-2 or TRBV6-3, the J call TRBJ2-7, with TRBD1 matching 10 bases. J lost 4 bases, V lost 6 bases, and 6 bases had no gene match. CDR1 and CDR2 (germline): MNHEY, SVGEGT. CDR3 size: 14 residues. Written as DNA, the CDR3 is TGTGCCAGCAGGAAAGCGGGACAGGGGTACGAGCAGTACTTC. This gives the protein CASRKAGQGYEQYF.

This clonotype appeared a single time. The chain links TRBV7-9 to TRBJ2-1, with 12 bases matching TRBD2. CDR3 size: 17 residues. Germline trimming cut 1 base from V and 4 bases from J; bases unmatched to any gene: 5. CDR1 SEHNR and CDR2 FQNEAQ come from the germline V gene (reference sequence). This CDR3 reads CASSLGTSGNSYNEQFF. CDR3 nucleotide sequence: TGTGCCAGCAGCTTAGGGACTAGCGGGAATTCTTACAATGAGCAGTTCTTC.

This clonotype was found a few times. V gene TRBV29-1 combines with J gene TRBJ1-1, with a possible D match to TRBD1 (6 bases). CDR3 size: 11 residues. Germline CDR1 SQVTM, CDR2 ANQGSEA. Trimming pared 6 bases from V and 8 bases from J, leaving 13 bases between. The CDR3 DNA reads as TGCAGCGTCTCAGGGGCGGCCGAAGCTTTCTTT. Its protein is CSVSGAAEAFF.

This clonotype was counted many times. V gene TRBV7-3 combines with J gene TRBJ1-6, with D possibly being TRBD1 (5 bases). Germline V gives CDR1 SGHTA, CDR2 FQGTGA. The CDR3 sequence is 16 residues long. With 1 base removed from V and 7 bases from J, the gap between germline ends came to 14 bases. The CDR3 region is CASSLSGAGPNSPLHF. In nucleotides, the CDR3 is TGTGCCAGCAGCTTAAGCGGAGCAGGGCCAAATTCACCCCTCCACTTT.

This clonotype was found many times. This sequence joins TRBV2 and TRBJ2-5, with 14 bases identical to TRBD2. Trimming cost V 3 bases and J 4 bases; bases outside gene matches: 7. The CDR3 length is 17 residues. Looked up from germline, CDR1 is SNHLY and CDR2 is FYNNEI. The DNA for the CDR3 is TGTGCCAGCAGTGATGGACTAGCGGGAGGCGGGCTAGAGACCCAGTACTTC. This sequence encodes CASSDGLAGGGLETQYF. Looking up the rest from reference TRBV2 and TRBJ2-5 gives the full variable domain: EPEVTQTPSHQVTQMGQEVILRCVPISNHLYFYWYRQILGQKVEFLVSFYNNEISEKSEIFDDQFSVERPDGSNFTLKIRSTKLEDSAMYFCASSDGLAGGGLETQYFGPGTRLLVL.

This clonotype was found a few times. J is TRBJ1-1 and V is TRBV5-1; TRBD1 matches 8 bases. Germline CDR1 and CDR2: SGHRS and YFSETQ. V dropped 4 bases and J dropped 5; count of bases not matched to a gene: 4. The CDR3 runs 13 residues. CDR3 protein: CASSQTGVTEAFF. DNA for the CDR3: TGCGCCAGCAGCCAGACAGGGGTAACTGAAGCTTTCTTT.

This clonotype was counted only a few times. V is TRBV15 and J is TRBJ1-1; D is uncertain. The V gene's germline CDR1 is LNHNV and CDR2 YYDKDF (reference sequence). The CDR3 sequence is 15 residues long. V lost 3 bases and J 1 base, leaving 12 bases between the germline ends. The CDR3 reads CATSRGRRENTEAFF. Written as DNA, the CDR3 is TGTGCCACCAGCAGGGGTCGAAGGGAGAACACTGAAGCTTTCTTT.

This clonotype was recorded a few times. The chain recombines TRBV15 with TRBJ1-5; D unresolved. The CDR3 covers 13 residues. Germline values: CDR1 LNHNV, CDR2 YYDKDF (reference sequence). The V end was cut by 0 bases, the J end by 9 bases, with 9 bases between. The CDR3 loop is CATSREKGRPQHF. CDR3 DNA sequence: TGTGCCACCAGCAGAGAAAAAGGCCGGCCCCAGCATTTT.

Only a few counts were recorded for this clonotype. The V call is TRBV20-1, the J call TRBJ1-5, with a tentative D call TRBD1 (5 bases). The CDR3 is made up of 14 amino acids. Germline assignment: CDR1 DFQATT and CDR2 SNEGSKA (reference sequence). V shed 2 bases and J shed 2 bases, with 10 bases lying between them. CDR3 sequence reads: CSARQGEGNQPQHF. In DNA, the CDR3 is TGCAGTGCTAGACAGGGTGAGGGCAATCAGCCCCAGCATTTT.

This chain joins TRBV2 and TRBJ1-1, with D uncertain. Germline-derived CDR1 and CDR2 are SNHLY and FYNNEI. V dropped 8 bases and J dropped 8 bases, with 12 bases sitting between them. CDR3 size: 11 residues. CDR3 in amino acids: CASLRAGEAFF. The CDR3 DNA follows: TGTGCCAGCCTGAGGGCCGGGGAAGCTTTCTTT.